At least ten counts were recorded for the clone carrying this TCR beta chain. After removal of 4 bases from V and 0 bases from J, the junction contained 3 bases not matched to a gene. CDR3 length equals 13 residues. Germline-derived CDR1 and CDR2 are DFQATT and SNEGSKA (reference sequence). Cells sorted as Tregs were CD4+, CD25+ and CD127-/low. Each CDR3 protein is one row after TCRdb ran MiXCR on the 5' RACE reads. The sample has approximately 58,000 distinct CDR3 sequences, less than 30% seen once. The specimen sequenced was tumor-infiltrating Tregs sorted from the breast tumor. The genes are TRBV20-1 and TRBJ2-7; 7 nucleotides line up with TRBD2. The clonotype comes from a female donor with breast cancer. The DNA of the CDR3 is TGCAGTGCTATCTCTAGCGGCTCCTACGAGCAGTACTTC. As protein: CSAISSGSYEQYF.